This T cell receptor (beta chain) emerged from a study of blood T cell repertoires in COVID-19. In the authors' workflow: Estimated nucleated cell counts came from reference gene primer amplification. Clones were sequenced by immunoSEQ multiplex PCR, and TCRdb holds only the in-frame ones, with some missing. The DNA was the basis for D and trimming; V, J and clone size are from that table. Among around 45,000 clones, around nine tenths were seen once, and the ten largest hold about a sixth. The CDR3 spans 14 residues. Trimming cost V 1 base and J 3 bases; bases outside gene matches: 3. From germline, CDR1 is LGHNA and CDR2 YNFKEQ.

The rearrangement joins TRBV4-2 to TRBJ2-7; 7 bases match TRBD1. Sequenced: peripheral blood. The receptor was derived from a man aged 55 to 69 with active or convalescent COVID-19. In DNA form, the CDR3 reads TGTGCCAGCAGCCAAGCGGGACAGTACTACGAGCAGTACTTC. It is translated as CASSQAGQYYEQYF.